The next 28 T cell receptor beta chains were all read from a single sample in a study of radiation and T cells in renal cell carcinoma. This sample's time point: baseline pretreatment blood. This sample's treatment: 15 Gy SBRT to primary tumor, nephrectomy 4 weeks later. The repertoire was sequenced with immunoSEQ multiplex PCR; TCRdb's copy has only in-frame clones and lacks some. The sample contains about 22,000 clones, 70% to 80% of which appear only once. Sequenced material: blood, taken from a patient whose treatment included radiotherapy and nephrectomy. These receptors came from a man aged 60 to 75 with renal cell carcinoma.

A single count supports this clone. The CDR3 reads CASSLVASPTYEQYF. Written as DNA, the CDR3 is TGTGCCAGCAGCTTGGTGGCTAGCCCAACCTACGAGCAGTACTTC. The chain is built from TRBV5-4 and TRBJ2-7; weak D call: TRBD2 (5 bases). V was pared by 0 bases and J by 2 bases, with 12 bases between. The germline V gene encodes CDR1 SGHNT and CDR2 YYREEE (reference sequence). The CDR3 extends over 15 amino acids. Using reference TRBV5-4 and TRBJ2-7 for the parts outside the CDR3, the full variable domain is ETGVTQSPTHLIKTRGQQVTLRCSSQSGHNTVSWYQQALGQGPQFIFQYYREEENGRGNFPPRFSGLQFPNYSSELNVNALELDDSALYLCASSLVASPTYEQYFGPGTRLTVT.

The chain links TRBV4-3 to TRBJ1-1; the D is unclear. CDR3 length equals 13 residues. V was shortened by 3 bases and J by 6 bases, with 11 bases between the two germline ends. Germline CDR1 reads LGHNA; CDR2 reads YSLEER. The CDR3 protein is CASSHSGEAEAFF. The CDR3 nucleotides are TGCGCCAGCAGCCATAGTGGCGAGGCTGAAGCTTTCTTT.

V and J are TRBV29-1 and TRBJ2-3; D might be TRBD1 (6 bases). Germline loops: CDR1 SQVTM, CDR2 ANQGSEA. This CDR3 has 13 amino acids. The germline V and J ends were trimmed by 4 bases and 2 bases, with 10 bases remaining between them. DNA of the CDR3: TGCAGCGTTGCGGACAGTAACACAGATACGCAGTATTTT. Protein product: CSVADSNTDTQYF.

The genes are TRBV18 and TRBJ2-7; a possible D gene is TRBD2 (5 bases). Between the trimmed V and J ends, which lost 0 bases and 6 bases, there was a span of 15 bases. The CDR3 totals 15 residues. The germline V gene has CDR1 KGHSH and CDR2 LQKENI. The chain's CDR3 is CASSPPSARDVEQYF. The CDR3 coding sequence is TGTGCCAGCTCACCACCCAGTGCCCGGGATGTCGAGCAGTACTTC.

The gene calls are TRBV19 and TRBJ2-5; D not certain. Deletions cut 5 bases from V and 1 base from J, with 14 bases between. Germline-derived CDR1 and CDR2 are LNHDA and SQIVND (reference sequence). The CDR3 has 15 amino acids. The DNA for the CDR3 is TGTGCCAGTAGTCCGGCCGCGGCAGCCCAAGAGACCCAGTACTTC. Translation: CASSPAAAAQETQYF.

J is TRBJ2-1 and V is TRBV9; 7 nucleotides line up with TRBD1. V shed 4 bases and J 8 bases; nucleotides not matched to a gene: 12. This CDR3 has 15 amino acids. CDR1 and CDR2 from the germline V gene are SGDLS and YYNGEE. CDR3: CASSSRTGPLDEQFF. In DNA form, the CDR3 reads TGTGCCAGCAGCTCAAGGACAGGACCTCTGGATGAGCAGTTCTTC.

Written as DNA, the CDR3 is TGTGCCAGCAGCTTAAAGTTGGGACAGGGAGAAGCTTTCTTT. Its protein product is CASSLKLGQGEAFF. The J gene is TRBJ1-1, the V gene TRBV7-2, with TRBD1 matching 9 bases. Germline V gene sequence: CDR1 SGHTA, CDR2 FQGNSA. Germline trimming cut 2 bases from V and 8 bases from J; bases unmatched to any gene: 6. The CDR3 spans 14 residues.

The chain is built from TRBV5-1 and TRBJ2-5, with 14 bases aligning to TRBD2. Germline values: CDR1 SGHRS, CDR2 YFSETQ. J was trimmed by 5 bases and V by 0 bases; bases with no gene match: 6. The CDR3 consists of 17 residues. CDR3 coding DNA: TGCGCCAGCAGCTTGGGACTAGCGGGAGGGGCCGGGGAGACCCAGTACTTC. Protein: CASSLGLAGGAGETQYF.

This sequence joins TRBV2 and TRBJ2-3; the match to TRBD2 covers 8 bases. Germline CDR1 SNHLY, CDR2 FYNNEI. The CDR3 length is 14 residues. The J segment lost 3 bases and the V segment lost 6 bases, leaving 5 bases of the junction unmatched. For the CDR3, the DNA is TGTGCCAGCAGGGGACTAGTTCTTACAGATACGCAGTATTTT. Protein: CASRGLVLTDTQYF.

The genes are TRBV7-9 and TRBJ1-1; no definite D call. This CDR3 region has 13 residues. Trimming stripped 9 bases from V and 1 base from J, with 12 bases between. Germline assignment: CDR1 SEHNR and CDR2 FQNEAQ (reference sequence). CDR3 sequence (DNA): TGTGCCAGGGCGGTACTTAAGAACACTGAAGCTTTCTTT. This sequence encodes CARAVLKNTEAFF. The full variable domain, its missing parts supplied by reference TRBV7-9 and TRBJ1-1, is DTGVSQNPRHKITKRGQNVTFRCDPISEHNRLYWYRQTLGQGPEFLTYFQNEAQLEKSRLLSDRFSAERPKGSFSTLEIQRTEQGDSAMYLCARAVLKNTEAFFGQGTRLTVV.

The J gene is TRBJ2-7, the V gene TRBV7-9; D perhaps matches TRBD1 (6 bases). This CDR3 has 12 amino acids. Between the trimmed V and J ends, which lost 5 bases and 5 bases, there was a span of 10 bases. Germline assignment: CDR1 SEHNR and CDR2 FQNEAQ (reference sequence). The CDR3 loop is CASSPQGHEQYF. The DNA of the CDR3 is TGTGCCAGCAGCCCACAGGGTCACGAGCAGTACTTC.

V and J are TRBV5-6 and TRBJ1-2; D perhaps matches TRBD1 (5 bases). With 4 bases removed from V and 2 bases from J, the gap between germline ends came to 12 bases. This CDR3 is built from 14 residues. The germline gives CDR1 SGHDT, CDR2 YYEEEE. CDR3 amino acids: CASSRDGRNYGYTF. In DNA, the CDR3 is TGTGCCAGCAGCCGGGACGGGAGAAACTATGGCTACACCTTC.

The chain recombines TRBV7-2 with TRBJ1-6; D possibly corresponds to TRBD1 (5 bases). The V end lost 5 bases, the J end lost 7 bases, and 12 bases lay between the germline ends. Germline CDR1 reads SGHTA; CDR2 reads FQGNSA. The CDR3 runs 14 residues. CDR3: CASSGAKGNSPLHF. CDR3 sequence (DNA): TGTGCCAGCAGCGGGGCTAAGGGGAATTCACCCCTCCACTTT.

This clone appeared a few times. V and J are TRBV5-1 and TRBJ1-2; D call uncertain. Germline CDR1 is SGHRS and CDR2 is YFSETQ. The CDR3 extends over 12 amino acids. V was cut by 3 bases and J by 5 bases, with 8 bases left in between. The CDR3 region has the DNA TGCGCCAGCAGCTCGACGACTTATGGCTACACCTTC. Protein sequence: CASSSTTYGYTF.

This clone was counted only a few times. The CDR3 protein is CASSPGSNSPLHF. The CDR3 DNA reads as TGTGCCAGCTCACCAGGCTCCAATTCACCCCTCCACTTT. The chain uses TRBV18 and TRBJ1-6; no firm D call. Germline V lookup: CDR1 KGHSH, CDR2 LQKENI. V lost 2 bases and J 7 bases, leaving 6 bases between the germline ends. CDR3 length: 13 amino acids.

The rearrangement links TRBV7-8 to TRBJ2-3; D is perhaps TRBD2 (6 bases). Trimming cost V 5 bases and J 0 bases, with 15 bases left between them. Germline assignment: CDR1 SGHVS and CDR2 FQNEAQ. The CDR3 covers 16 residues. CDR3 bases: TGTGCCAGCAGCCGCCGGGCAGGGACTAGCACAGATACGCAGTATTTT. Translated: CASSRRAGTSTDTQYF.

This chain connects TRBV12-2 to TRBJ1-2. TRBV12-2 is a pseudogene. CDR3 length: 18 residues. This CDR3 reads CASRLAGTKPPANYGYTF. In DNA, the CDR3 is TGTGCAAGTCGCTTAGCCGGGACTAAACCCCCCGCTAACTATGGCTACACCTTC.

The chain employs TRBV14 and TRBJ1-2; D gene unclear. The CDR3 has 15 residues. Trimming removed 0 bases from V and 8 bases from J, with 16 bases in between. The germline V gene has CDR1 SGHDN and CDR2 FVKESK. CDR3 amino acids: CASSQDSTLSRGYTF. The CDR3 nucleotides read TGTGCCAGCAGCCAAGATTCCACTTTAAGCCGCGGCTACACCTTC.

This clone occurred once. The chain links TRBV7-2 to TRBJ1-2; D perhaps matches TRBD1 (5 bases). The length of the CDR3 is 13 residues. Per germline, CDR1 SGHTA and CDR2 FQGNSA. V was trimmed by 5 bases and J by 1 base, leaving 8 bases between them. In nucleotides, the CDR3 is TGTGCCAGCAGCCTCAGGGATAACTATGGCTACACCTTC. Encoded protein: CASSLRDNYGYTF.

V and J are TRBV7-2 and TRBJ2-7; 7 nucleotides agree with TRBD1. The CDR3 has 15 residues. Germline V gene sequence: CDR1 SGHTA, CDR2 FQGNSA. Losses at the gene ends were 1 base for V and 2 bases for J; bases not matched to a gene: 5. CDR3: CASSLGQGKAYEQYF. CDR3 in DNA: TGTGCCAGCAGCTTAGGACAGGGAAAAGCCTACGAGCAGTACTTC.

The CDR3 nucleotides are TGCGCCAGCAGCTTGGCCGGCACTACCGCCTACGAGCAGTACTTC. The encoded protein is CASSLAGTTAYEQYF. V gene TRBV5-1 combines with J gene TRBJ2-5; D unresolved. The J call may not be correct, given that the DNA end is closer to TRBJ2-7. Germline V gene sequence: CDR1 SGHRS, CDR2 YFSETQ. This CDR3 has 15 residues.

The rearrangement links TRBV29-1 to TRBJ2-1, with TRBD2 matching 14 bases. Germline lookup yields CDR1 SQVTM and CDR2 ANQGSEA. The CDR3 is 15 residues long. The trim removed 6 bases at V and 5 bases at J, leaving 6 bases unmatched. The CDR3 protein is CSVPGTSGRNNEQFF. In nucleotides, the CDR3 is TGCAGCGTCCCCGGGACTAGCGGGAGAAACAATGAGCAGTTCTTC.

This clone occurred once. The chain uses TRBV7-2 and TRBJ2-6; D uncertain. The length of the CDR3 is 14 residues. V lost 4 bases to trimming and J lost 0 bases, with 4 bases between them. Looked up from germline, CDR1 is SGHTA and CDR2 is FQGNSA. The CDR3 here is CASSYYSGANVLTF. The CDR3 DNA follows: TGTGCCAGCAGCTATTACTCTGGGGCCAACGTCCTGACTTTC.

This clone was recorded a few times. The chain joins TRBV6-1 to TRBJ1-5, with D possibly being TRBD1 (5 bases). V lost 4 bases to trimming and J lost 0 bases, with 10 bases between them. Germline assignment: CDR1 MNHNS and CDR2 SASEGT. CDR3 length equals 15 residues. DNA of the CDR3: TGTGCCAGCAGTGTAGGACACCCTAGCAATCAGCCCCAGCATTTT. Translating gives CASSVGHPSNQPQHF.

In DNA, the CDR3 is TGTGCCATCAGTGACGACAGGGCGGCTTTCTTT. This gives the protein CAISDDRAAFF. J is TRBJ1-1 and V is TRBV10-3, with 7 nucleotides matching TRBD1. The CDR3 runs to 11 residues. Per the germline V gene, CDR1 is ENHRY and CDR2 is SYGVKD. The V segment lost 3 bases and the J segment 11 bases; nucleotides outside the gene matches: 3.

The chain links TRBV5-1 to TRBJ2-1; TRBD2 matches 8 bases. V gave up 5 bases and J gave up 6 bases; unmatched junction bases: 10. Germline CDR1 and CDR2: SGHRS and YFSETQ. This CDR3 has 15 amino acids. In DNA form, the CDR3 reads TGCGCCAGCAGACCTGTAGCGGGACTCGGCAATGAGCAGTTCTTC. This gives the protein CASRPVAGLGNEQFF.

This clone appeared a few times. The chain combines TRBV11-2 with TRBJ2-1; D possibly corresponds to TRBD2 (5 bases). V was pared by 0 bases and J by 7 bases, with 13 bases between. Per the germline V gene, CDR1 is SGHAT and CDR2 is FQNNGV. The CDR3 covers 15 residues. This CDR3 reads CASSLEASLGNEQFF. For the CDR3, the DNA is TGTGCCAGCAGCTTAGAGGCTAGCCTGGGAAATGAGCAGTTCTTC.

The chain combines TRBV6-5 with TRBJ2-3; 8 bases are a match to TRBD2. This CDR3 has 15 residues. With V trimmed by 8 bases and J by 3 bases, 10 bases remained unmatched. The germline gives CDR1 MNHEY, CDR2 SVGAGI. This CDR3 is CASSFGRGGTDTQYF. Here the CDR3 DNA reads TGTGCCAGCTCGTTCGGGAGGGGTGGTACAGATACGCAGTATTTT.